One and the same sample provided the 2 T cell receptor beta chains below, sequenced in a study of blood T cell repertoires in COVID-19. The repertoire was sequenced with immunoSEQ multiplex PCR; TCRdb's copy has only in-frame clones and lacks some. The table records some 200,000 clones, 86% of them present only once. The specimen was peripheral blood. Receptor source: a woman aged 70-85 years with acute or convalescent COVID-19.

The rearrangement joins TRBV12-5 to TRBJ2-1; 14 bases map to TRBD2. Germline V gene lookup returns CDR1 LGHNT and CDR2 FRNRAP. The CDR3 has 16 amino acids. V gave up 2 bases and J gave up 13 bases; unmatched junction bases: 10. DNA of the CDR3: TGTGCTAGTGGTTTGTTCTCCGGGACTAGCGGGAGAAAACAGTTCTTC. This gives the protein CASGLFSGTSGRKQFF.

This clone was observed once. The chain has TRBV7-2 and TRBJ1-4; 9 nucleotides line up with TRBD1. V was pared by 0 bases and J by 8 bases, with 7 bases of the junction left unmatched. CDR1 is SGHTA, CDR2 FQGNSA, per germline. The CDR3 has 16 amino acids. The CDR3 nucleotides read TGTGCCAGCAGCTTAGCGGGCCGGGACAGGGTAGAAAAACTGTTTTTT. Its protein is CASSLAGRDRVEKLFF.